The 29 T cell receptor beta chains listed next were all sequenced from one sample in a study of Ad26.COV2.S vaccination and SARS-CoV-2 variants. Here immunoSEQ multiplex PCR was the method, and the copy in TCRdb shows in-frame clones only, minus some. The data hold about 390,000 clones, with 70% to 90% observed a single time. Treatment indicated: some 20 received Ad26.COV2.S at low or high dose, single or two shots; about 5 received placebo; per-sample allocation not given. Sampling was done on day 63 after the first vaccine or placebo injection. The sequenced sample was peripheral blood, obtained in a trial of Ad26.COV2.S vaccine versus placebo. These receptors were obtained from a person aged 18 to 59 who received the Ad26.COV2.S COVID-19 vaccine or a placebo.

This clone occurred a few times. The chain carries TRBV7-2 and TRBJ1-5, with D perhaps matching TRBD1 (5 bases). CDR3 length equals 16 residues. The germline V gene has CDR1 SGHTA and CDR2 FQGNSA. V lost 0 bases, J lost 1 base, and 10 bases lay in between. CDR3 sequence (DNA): TGTGCCAGCAGCTTAGCAGGCAGGGCAAGCAATCAGCCCCAGCATTTT. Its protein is CASSLAGRASNQPQHF.

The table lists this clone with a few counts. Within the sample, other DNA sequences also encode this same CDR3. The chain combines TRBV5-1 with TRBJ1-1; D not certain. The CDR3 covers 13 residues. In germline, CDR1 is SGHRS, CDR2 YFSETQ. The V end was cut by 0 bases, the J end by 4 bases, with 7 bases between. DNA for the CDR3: TGCGCCAGCAGCTTGGCCGGGTTCACTGAAGCTTTCTTT. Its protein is CASSLAGFTEAFF. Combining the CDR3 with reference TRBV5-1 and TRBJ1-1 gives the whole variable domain KAGVTQTPRYLIKTRGQQVTLSCSPISGHRSVSWYQQTPGQGLQFLFEYFSETQRNKGNFPGRFSGRQFSNSRSEMNVSTLELGDSALYLCASSLAGFTEAFFGQGTRLTVV.

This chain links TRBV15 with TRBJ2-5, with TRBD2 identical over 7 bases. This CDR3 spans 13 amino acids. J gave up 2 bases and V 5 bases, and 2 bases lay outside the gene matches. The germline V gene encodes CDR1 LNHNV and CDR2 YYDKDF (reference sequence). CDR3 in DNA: TGTGCCACCAGCGTGGGACTACAAGAGACCCAGTACTTC. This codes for CATSVGLQETQYF. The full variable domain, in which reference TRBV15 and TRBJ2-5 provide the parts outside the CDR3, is DAMVIQNPRYQVTQFGKPVTLSCSQTLNHNVMYWYQQKSSQAPKLLFHYYDKDFNNEADTPDNFQSRRPNTSFCFLDIRSPGLGDTAMYLCATSVGLQETQYFGPGTRLLVL.

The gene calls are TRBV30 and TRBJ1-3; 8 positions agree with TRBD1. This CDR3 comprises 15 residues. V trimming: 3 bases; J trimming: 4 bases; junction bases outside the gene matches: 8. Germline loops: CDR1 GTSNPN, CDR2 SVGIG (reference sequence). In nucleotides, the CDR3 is TGTGCCTGGAGCATGCAGGGGGCCGCGGGAAACACCATATATTTT. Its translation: CAWSMQGAAGNTIYF.

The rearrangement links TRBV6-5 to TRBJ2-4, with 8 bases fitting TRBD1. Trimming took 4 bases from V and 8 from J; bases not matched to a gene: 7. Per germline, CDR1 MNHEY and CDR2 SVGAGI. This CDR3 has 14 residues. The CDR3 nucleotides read TGTGCCAGCAGTTCGTCAGGGGGCGCGGACATTCAGTACTTC. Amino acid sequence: CASSSSGGADIQYF.

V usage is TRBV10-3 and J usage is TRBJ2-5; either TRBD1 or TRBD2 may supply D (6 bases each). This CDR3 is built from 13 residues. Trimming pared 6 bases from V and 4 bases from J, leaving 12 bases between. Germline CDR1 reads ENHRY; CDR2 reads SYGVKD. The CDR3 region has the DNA TGTGCCATCAGGGGGGGCGCTCCAGAGACCCAGTACTTC. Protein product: CAIRGGAPETQYF.

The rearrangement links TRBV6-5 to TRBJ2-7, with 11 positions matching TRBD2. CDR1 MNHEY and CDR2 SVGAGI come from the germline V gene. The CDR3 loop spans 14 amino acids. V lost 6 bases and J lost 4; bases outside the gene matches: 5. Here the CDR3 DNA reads TGTGCCAGCAGCTTACTAGCGGGGGTGTACGAGCAGTACTTC. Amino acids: CASSLLAGVYEQYF.

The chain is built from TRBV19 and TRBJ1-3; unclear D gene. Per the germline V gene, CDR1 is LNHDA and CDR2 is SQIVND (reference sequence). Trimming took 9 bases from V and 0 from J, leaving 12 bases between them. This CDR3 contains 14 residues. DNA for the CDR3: TGTGCCAGCGGAGACGGATACTCTGGAAACACCATATATTTT. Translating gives CASGDGYSGNTIYF. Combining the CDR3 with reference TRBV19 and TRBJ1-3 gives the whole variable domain DGGITQSPKYLFRKEGQNVTLSCEQNLNHDAMYWYRQDPGQGLRLIYYSQIVNDFQKGDIAEGYSVSREKKESFPLTVTSAQKNPTAFYLCASGDGYSGNTIYFGEGSWLTVV.

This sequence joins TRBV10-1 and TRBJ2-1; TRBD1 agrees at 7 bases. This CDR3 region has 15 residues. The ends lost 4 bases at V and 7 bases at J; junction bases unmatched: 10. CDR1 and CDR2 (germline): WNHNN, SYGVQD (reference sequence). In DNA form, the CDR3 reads TGCGCCAGCAGTGGTTGGGGACAGTGGAATAATGAGCAGTTCTTC. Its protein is CASSGWGQWNNEQFF.

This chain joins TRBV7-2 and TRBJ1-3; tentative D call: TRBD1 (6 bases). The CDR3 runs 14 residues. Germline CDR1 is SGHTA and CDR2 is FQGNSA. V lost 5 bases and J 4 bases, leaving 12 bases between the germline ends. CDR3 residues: CASSKTGSGNTIYF. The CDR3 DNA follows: TGTGCCAGCAGCAAAACAGGGTCCGGAAACACCATATATTTT.

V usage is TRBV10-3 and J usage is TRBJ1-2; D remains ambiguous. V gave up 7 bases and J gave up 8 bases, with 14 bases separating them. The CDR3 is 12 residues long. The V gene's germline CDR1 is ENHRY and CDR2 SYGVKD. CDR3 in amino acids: CAITGSGAGYTF. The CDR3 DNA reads TGTGCCATCACCGGATCAGGAGCCGGCTACACCTTC.

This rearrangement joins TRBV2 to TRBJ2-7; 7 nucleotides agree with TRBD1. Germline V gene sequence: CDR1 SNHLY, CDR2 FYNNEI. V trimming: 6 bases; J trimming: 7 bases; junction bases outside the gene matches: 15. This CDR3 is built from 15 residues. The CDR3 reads CASRLPRRGTLEQYF. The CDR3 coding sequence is TGTGCCAGCAGGCTACCTCGCAGGGGGACCCTGGAGCAGTACTTC.

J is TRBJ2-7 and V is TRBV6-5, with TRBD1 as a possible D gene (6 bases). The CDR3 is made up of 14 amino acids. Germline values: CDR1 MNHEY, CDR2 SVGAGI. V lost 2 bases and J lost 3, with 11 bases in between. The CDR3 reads CASSYTGQNYEQYF. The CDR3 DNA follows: TGTGCCAGCAGTTACACGGGACAAAACTACGAGCAGTACTTC.

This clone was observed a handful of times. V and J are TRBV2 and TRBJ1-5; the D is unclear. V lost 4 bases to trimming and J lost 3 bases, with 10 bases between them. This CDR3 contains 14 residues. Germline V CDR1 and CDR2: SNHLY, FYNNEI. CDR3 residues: CASSVPNVNQPQHF. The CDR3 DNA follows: TGTGCCAGCAGTGTACCCAACGTCAATCAGCCCCAGCATTTT.

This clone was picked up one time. The CDR3 loop reads CASRETGTGETQYF. CDR3 DNA sequence: TGTGCCAGCAGGGAGACAGGGACTGGGGAGACCCAGTACTTC. The rearrangement uses TRBV6-5 and TRBJ2-5; D is perhaps TRBD1 (7 bases). V lost 6 bases, J lost 5 bases, and 16 bases lay in between. CDR3 length: 14 amino acids. CDR1 is MNHEY, CDR2 SVGAGI, per germline.

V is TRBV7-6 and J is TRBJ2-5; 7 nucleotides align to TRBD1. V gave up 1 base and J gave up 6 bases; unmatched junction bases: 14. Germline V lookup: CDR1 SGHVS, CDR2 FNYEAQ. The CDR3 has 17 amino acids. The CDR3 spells CASSLVLRSTGEKTQYF. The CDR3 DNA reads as TGTGCCAGCAGCTTAGTGCTCAGAAGCACAGGGGAAAAGACCCAGTACTTC. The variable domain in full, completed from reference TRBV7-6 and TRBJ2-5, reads GAGVSQSPRYKVTKRGQDVALRCDPISGHVSLYWYRQALGQGPEFLTYFNYEAQQDKSGLPNDRFSAERPEGSISTLTIQRTEQRDSAMYRCASSLVLRSTGEKTQYFGPGTRLLVL.

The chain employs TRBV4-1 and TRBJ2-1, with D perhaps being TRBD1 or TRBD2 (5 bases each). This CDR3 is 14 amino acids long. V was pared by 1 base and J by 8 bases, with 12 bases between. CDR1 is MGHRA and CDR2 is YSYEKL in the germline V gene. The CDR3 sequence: CASSQVGQGDEQFF. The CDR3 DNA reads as TGCGCCAGCAGCCAAGTTGGCCAGGGAGATGAGCAGTTCTTC.

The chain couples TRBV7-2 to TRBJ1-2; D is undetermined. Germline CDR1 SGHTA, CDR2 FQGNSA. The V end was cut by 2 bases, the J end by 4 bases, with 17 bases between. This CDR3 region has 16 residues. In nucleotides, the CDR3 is TGTGCCAGCAGCTTAAGTCGGTCGTCGGCTGGCTATGGCTACACCTTC. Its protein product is CASSLSRSSAGYGYTF.

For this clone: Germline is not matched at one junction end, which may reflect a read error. CDR3 amino acids: CASREENRNTEAFF. In DNA form, the CDR3 reads TGTGCCAGCAGAGAAGAAAATAGGAACACTGAAGCTTTCTTT. V and J are TRBV2 and TRBJ1-1; no firm D call. Germline values: CDR1 SNHLY, CDR2 FYNNEI. The CDR3 is 14 amino acids.

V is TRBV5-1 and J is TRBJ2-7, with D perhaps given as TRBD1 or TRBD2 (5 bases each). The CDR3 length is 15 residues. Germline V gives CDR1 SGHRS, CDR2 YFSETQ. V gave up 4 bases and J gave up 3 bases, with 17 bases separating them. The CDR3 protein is CASSELGDRLYEQYF. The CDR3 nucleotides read TGCGCCAGCAGCGAGCTGGGAGACAGACTCTACGAGCAGTACTTC.

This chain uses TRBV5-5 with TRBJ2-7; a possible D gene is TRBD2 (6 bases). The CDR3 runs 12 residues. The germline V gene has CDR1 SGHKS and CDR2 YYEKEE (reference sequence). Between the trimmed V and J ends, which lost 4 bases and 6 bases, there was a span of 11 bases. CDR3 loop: CASSLQGGEQYF. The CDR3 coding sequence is TGTGCCAGCAGCCTGCAGGGAGGCGAGCAGTACTTC.

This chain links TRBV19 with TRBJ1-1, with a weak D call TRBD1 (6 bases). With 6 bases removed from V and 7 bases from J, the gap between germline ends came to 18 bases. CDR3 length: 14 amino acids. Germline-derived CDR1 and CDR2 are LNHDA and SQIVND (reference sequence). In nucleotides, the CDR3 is TGTGCCAGTAGACAGGGAGGTGTTCCCCTTGAAGCTTTCTTT. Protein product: CASRQGGVPLEAFF.

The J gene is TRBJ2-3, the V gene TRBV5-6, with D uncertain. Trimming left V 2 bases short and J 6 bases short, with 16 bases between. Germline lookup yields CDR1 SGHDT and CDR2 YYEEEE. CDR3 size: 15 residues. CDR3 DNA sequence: TGTGCCAGCAGCTTTGATCCGGCCGCTTTGGATACGCAGTATTTT. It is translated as CASSFDPAALDTQYF. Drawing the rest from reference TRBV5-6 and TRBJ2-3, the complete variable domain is DAGVTQSPTHLIKTRGQQVTLRCSPKSGHDTVSWYQQALGQGPQFIFQYYEEEERQRGNFPDRFSGHQFPNYSSELNVNALLLGDSALYLCASSFDPAALDTQYFGPGTRLTVL.

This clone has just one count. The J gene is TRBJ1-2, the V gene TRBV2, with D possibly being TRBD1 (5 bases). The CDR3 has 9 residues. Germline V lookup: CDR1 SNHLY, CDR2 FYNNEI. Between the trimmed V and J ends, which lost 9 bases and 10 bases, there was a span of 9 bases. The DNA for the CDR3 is TGTGCCAGTGGGACGGACTACACCTTC. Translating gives CASGTDYTF.

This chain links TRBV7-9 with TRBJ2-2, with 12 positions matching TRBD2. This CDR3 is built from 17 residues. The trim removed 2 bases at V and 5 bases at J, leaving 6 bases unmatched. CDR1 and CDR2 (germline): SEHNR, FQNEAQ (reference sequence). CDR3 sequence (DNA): TGTGCCAGCAGCTTAAGCCTAGCGGGGGGGCCAACCGGGGAGCTGTTTTTT. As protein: CASSLSLAGGPTGELFF.

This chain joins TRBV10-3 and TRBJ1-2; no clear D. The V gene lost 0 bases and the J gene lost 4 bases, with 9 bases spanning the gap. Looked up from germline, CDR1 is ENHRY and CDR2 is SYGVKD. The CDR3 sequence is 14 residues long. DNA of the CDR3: TGTGCCATCAGTGAGTCCGCAACGACCTATGGCTACACCTTC. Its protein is CAISESATTYGYTF.

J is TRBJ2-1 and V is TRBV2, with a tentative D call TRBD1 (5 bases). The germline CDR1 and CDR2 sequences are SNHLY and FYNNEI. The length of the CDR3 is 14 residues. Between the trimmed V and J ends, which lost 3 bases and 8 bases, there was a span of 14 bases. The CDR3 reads CASSDQLWGYEQFF. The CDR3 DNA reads TGTGCCAGCAGTGATCAGTTATGGGGCTATGAGCAGTTCTTC.

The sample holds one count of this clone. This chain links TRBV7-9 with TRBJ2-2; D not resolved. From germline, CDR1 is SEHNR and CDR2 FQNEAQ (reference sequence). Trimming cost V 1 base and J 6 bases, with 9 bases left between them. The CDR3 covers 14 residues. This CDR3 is CASSLDANSGELFF. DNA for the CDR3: TGTGCCAGCAGCTTAGACGCTAATTCCGGGGAGCTGTTTTTT.

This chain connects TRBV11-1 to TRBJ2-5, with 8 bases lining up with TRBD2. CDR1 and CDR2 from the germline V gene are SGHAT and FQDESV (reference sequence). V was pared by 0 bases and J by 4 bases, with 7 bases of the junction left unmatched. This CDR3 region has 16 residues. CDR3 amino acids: CASSLAGGGRRETQYF. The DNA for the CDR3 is TGTGCCAGCAGCTTAGCCGGGGGGGGCCGGCGAGAGACCCAGTACTTC.